The 8 T cell receptor beta chains below all came from one sample that was sequenced in a study of shared clonotypes between healthy human individuals. The protocol was immunoSEQ multiplex PCR, while the TCRdb copy is restricted to in-frame clones and leaves out a portion. The data hold a few million clones, with over 90% observed a single time. The specimen sequenced was naive CD4+ T cells from PBMCs. Sample subset: CD45RA+ positively selected. These TCRs come from a man aged 18 to 30 in good health. Some clones in this sample may be carry-over from other donors' samples.

On this clone: The sample has other DNA sequences that encode this CDR3 too. This sequence joins TRBV7-6 and TRBJ2-5; D is undetermined. This CDR3 contains 12 residues. V shed 4 bases and J shed 4 bases, with 7 bases lying between them. The germline V gene has CDR1 SGHVS and CDR2 FNYEAQ. The CDR3 bases are TGTGCCAGCAGCTCACGCGCAGAGACCCAGTACTTC. This encodes CASSSRAETQYF. The full variable domain, its missing parts supplied by reference TRBV7-6 and TRBJ2-5, is GAGVSQSPRYKVTKRGQDVALRCDPISGHVSLYWYRQALGQGPEFLTYFNYEAQQDKSGLPNDRFSAERPEGSISTLTIQRTEQRDSAMYRCASSSRAETQYFGPGTRLLVL.

The V call is TRBV4-1, the J call TRBJ1-5; a weak D match, TRBD1 (5 bases). Germline values: CDR1 MGHRA, CDR2 YSYEKL. The CDR3 runs 17 residues. With 4 bases removed from V and 0 bases from J, the gap between germline ends came to 16 bases. The CDR3 sequence is CASSPERQSYSNQPQHF. CDR3 DNA: TGCGCCAGCAGCCCAGAGAGACAGAGCTATAGCAATCAGCCCCAGCATTTT.

In regard to this clone: In the same sample, other DNA sequences code for this CDR3. V gene TRBV15 combines with J gene TRBJ2-1, with a possible D match to TRBD2 (5 bases). Germline loops: CDR1 LNHNV, CDR2 YYDKDF (reference sequence). The V end was cut by 1 base, the J end by 0 bases, with 7 bases between. CDR3 length: 15 amino acids. DNA of the CDR3: TGTGCCACCAGCAGAGCGGGGAGCTCCTACAATGAGCAGTTCTTC. Amino acid sequence: CATSRAGSSYNEQFF. The whole variable domain, remainder taken from reference TRBV15 and TRBJ2-1, is DAMVIQNPRYQVTQFGKPVTLSCSQTLNHNVMYWYQQKSSQAPKLLFHYYDKDFNNEADTPDNFQSRRPNTSFCFLDIRSPGLGDTAMYLCATSRAGSSYNEQFFGPGTRLTVL.

CDR3 region: CATDAGGEKLFF. In nucleotides, the CDR3 is TGTGCCACGGACGCCGGGGGTGAAAAACTGTTTTTT. V and J are TRBV9 and TRBJ1-4, with D possibly being TRBD1 (5 bases). Germline V gene sequence: CDR1 SGDLS, CDR2 YYNGEE. V was shortened by 9 bases and J by 7 bases, with 13 bases between the two germline ends. The CDR3 extends over 12 amino acids.

V and J are TRBV7-2 and TRBJ2-7; the D gene could be TRBD1 or TRBD2 (6 bases each). CDR1 SGHTA and CDR2 FQGNSA come from the germline V gene. This CDR3 comprises 16 residues. V gave up 2 bases and J gave up 2 bases, with 16 bases separating them. CDR3 coding DNA: TGTGCCAGCAGCTTAAGGTCGGGGGCTCCAACCTACGAGCAGTACTTC. This encodes CASSLRSGAPTYEQYF.

This clone was detected only once. The rearrangement links TRBV5-1 to TRBJ1-4; no reliable D call. Germline values: CDR1 SGHRS, CDR2 YFSETQ. The CDR3 sequence is 15 residues long. V shed 0 bases and J shed 3 bases, with 9 bases lying between them. The CDR3 DNA reads as TGCGCCAGCAGCTTGGAGGTTCCCTCTAATGAAAAACTGTTTTTT. Translation gives CASSLEVPSNEKLFF.

The chain employs TRBV6-5 and TRBJ1-2; no clear D gene. The V end lost 4 bases, the J end lost 8 bases, and 11 bases lay between the germline ends. Looked up from germline, CDR1 is MNHEY and CDR2 is SVGAGI. The CDR3 contains 12 residues. CDR3 nucleotides: TGTGCCAGCAGTTCAAGGGCCGGCGGCTACACCTTC. Its protein is CASSSRAGGYTF.

V gene TRBV27 combines with J gene TRBJ2-1, with D perhaps assigned TRBD1 or TRBD2 (5 bases each). V was trimmed by 5 bases and J by 1 base, leaving 9 bases between them. Germline lookup yields CDR1 MNHEY and CDR2 SMNVEV (reference sequence). The CDR3 is 14 residues long. This chain's CDR3 is CASSLWGSYNEQFF. Here the CDR3 DNA reads TGTGCCAGCAGTCTATGGGGGTCCTACAATGAGCAGTTCTTC.